A selection of T cell receptor beta chains follows, all from one sample in a study of cytomegalovirus exposure and HLA in healthy donors. Using immunoSEQ multiplex PCR, the repertoire was profiled, and TCRdb retains in-frame clones only, with some absent. The repertoire includes around 120,000 clones, approximately 72% of them detected once, and approximately 31% sits in the top ten. Sequencing was carried out using PBMCs. The receptors were sampled from a man aged 55 to 70 in good health and CMV-seropositive. Each CDR3 is given with its conserved first and last residue. Each record gives: V gene, clone size, J gene, D gene, CDR3 DNA, CDR3 protein. The D gene is left open where the match is weak. Part of the rows lack a size; the others show once, few, many or a class for expanded clones.

>TRBV5-1|NA|TRBJ1-4|NA
TGCGCCAGCAGCTTGGGGGCGTTGGGAGCTAATGAAAAACTGTTTTTT
CASSLGALGANEKLFF
>TRBV5-4|NA|TRBJ2-3|TRBD2
TGTGCCAGCAGCTTAGGTAGCGGGGAGTTGGGAGATACGCAGTATTTT
CASSLGSGELGDTQYF
>TRBV5-1|few|TRBJ2-5|TRBD1
TGCGCCAGCAGCTTGGTGACAGGGTCGGAGACCCAGTACTTC
CASSLVTGSETQYF
>TRBV18|once|TRBJ2-7|NA
TGTGCCAGCTCACCACTCGGGGGCTCCTACGAGCAGTACTTC
CASSPLGGSYEQYF
>TRBV11-2|NA|TRBJ2-1|NA
TGTGCCAGCAGCCGAACAGGGAGGGGAACCTACAATGAGCAGTTCTTC
CASSRTGRGTYNEQFF
>TRBV29-1|NA|TRBJ2-1|TRBD2
TGCAGCGTTGAAGGAGGGCTAGCGGCCTACAATGAGCAGTTCTTC
CSVEGGLAAYNEQFF
>TRBV7-3|few|TRBJ1-1|NA
TGTGCCAGCAGCATCGGGGTTAACACTGAAGCTTTCTTT
CASSIGVNTEAFF
>TRBV4-1|NA|TRBJ1-2|TRBD1
TGCGCCAGCAGCCAAGGGGAGACAGGGCCGGCGGAATATGGCTACACCTTC
CASSQGETGPAEYGYTF
>TRBV11-1|few|TRBJ2-7|NA
TGTGCCAGCAGCTTAGTACGGACTTCATACGAGCAGTACTTC
CASSLVRTSYEQYF
>TRBV10-1|few|TRBJ2-1|TRBD1
TGCGCCAGCAGTGAGTTAAGGGGGCGCAATGAGCAGTTCTTC
CASSELRGRNEQFF
>TRBV5-5|few|TRBJ1-2|NA
TGTGCCAGCAGTTTAACGGGGGGCGCGGTTGGCTACACCTTC
CASSLTGGAVGYTF
>TRBV11-2|NA|TRBJ1-1|NA
TGTGCCAGCAGCTCCGACGGAGGTCATTTTTCGGGAGCTTTCTTT
CASSSDGGHFSGAFF